This T cell receptor (beta chain) was sequenced during a study of OX40 agonist ivuxolimab in advanced cancers. Study at large: Therapy given before enrollment (anti-PD-1, anti-PD-L1 or anti-CTLA-4) was allowed, and around 44% had some.

V lost 8 bases and J 1 base, leaving 16 bases between the germline ends. The CDR3 is made up of 15 amino acids. CDR1 is SNHLY and CDR2 is FYNNEI in the germline V gene. Details on this clone: Antigen unknown.

Profiling relied on immunoSEQ multiplex PCR, and the TCRdb table lists in-frame clones only, not all of them. The sample holds under 85,000 clones; around 87% are singletons and the top ten take 0.24%. Study-wide findings and caveats: At doses 0.1 to 3.0 mg/kg, CD4+ and CD8+ clones expanded. Clonal expansion among partial responders at 0.1-3.0 mg/kg ranked near the lowest. What antigens the expanded peripheral T cells recognized was never established.

V usage is TRBV2 and J usage is TRBJ2-3; D might be TRBD2 (6 bases). The sequence came from an adult with an advanced solid tumor such as melanoma, head and neck, liver or kidney cancer. Sequenced here: CD4+ or CD8+ T cells sorted from blood, sampled in a trial of the OX40 agonist ivuxolimab. This chain's CDR3 is CASRPPIAGTDTQYF. CDR3 DNA sequence: TGTGCCAGCCGTCCCCCTATAGCGGGCACAGATACGCAGTATTTT. The complete variable domain, with remaining parts taken from reference TRBV2 and TRBJ2-3, reads EPEVTQTPSHQVTQMGQEVILRCVPISNHLYFYWYRQILGQKVEFLVSFYNNEISEKSEIFDDQFSVERPDGSNFTLKIRSTKLEDSAMYFCASRPPIAGTDTQYFGPGTRLTVL.